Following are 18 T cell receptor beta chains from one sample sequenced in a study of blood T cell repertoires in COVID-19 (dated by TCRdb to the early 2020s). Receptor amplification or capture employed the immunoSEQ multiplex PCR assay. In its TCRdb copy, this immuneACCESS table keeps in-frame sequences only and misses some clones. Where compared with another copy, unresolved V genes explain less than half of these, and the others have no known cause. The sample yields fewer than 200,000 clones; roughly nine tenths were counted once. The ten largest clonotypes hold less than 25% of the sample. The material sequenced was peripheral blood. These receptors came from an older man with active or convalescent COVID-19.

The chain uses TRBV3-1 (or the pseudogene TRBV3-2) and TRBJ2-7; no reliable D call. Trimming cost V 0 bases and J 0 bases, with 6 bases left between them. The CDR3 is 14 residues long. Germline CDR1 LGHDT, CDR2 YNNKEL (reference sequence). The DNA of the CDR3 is TGTGCCAGCAGCCAAGATAGGAGCTCCTACGAGCAGTACTTC. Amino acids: CASSQDRSSYEQYF.

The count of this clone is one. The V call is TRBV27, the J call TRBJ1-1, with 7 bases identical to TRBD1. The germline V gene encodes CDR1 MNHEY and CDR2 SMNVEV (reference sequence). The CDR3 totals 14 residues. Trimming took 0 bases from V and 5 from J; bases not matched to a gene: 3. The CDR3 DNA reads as TGTGCCAGCAGTTTATCCTACAGGGGAACTGAAGCTTTCTTT. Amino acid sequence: CASSLSYRGTEAFF.

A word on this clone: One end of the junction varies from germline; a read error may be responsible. CDR3 amino acids: CATSQWTGLYEQYF. The CDR3 DNA reads as TGTGCCACCAGTCAATGGACAGGGCTTTACGAGCAGTACTTC. This chain joins TRBV28 and TRBJ2-7; the match to TRBD1 covers 8 bases. Germline CDR1 MDHEN, CDR2 SYDVKM. CDR3 length: 14 residues.

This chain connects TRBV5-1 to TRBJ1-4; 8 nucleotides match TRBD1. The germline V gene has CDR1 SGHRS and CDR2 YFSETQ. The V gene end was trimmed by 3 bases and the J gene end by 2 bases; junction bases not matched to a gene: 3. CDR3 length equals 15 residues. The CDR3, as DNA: TGCGCCAGCAGCTGGACAGGGCGGACTAATGAAAAACTGTTTTTT. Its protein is CASSWTGRTNEKLFF.

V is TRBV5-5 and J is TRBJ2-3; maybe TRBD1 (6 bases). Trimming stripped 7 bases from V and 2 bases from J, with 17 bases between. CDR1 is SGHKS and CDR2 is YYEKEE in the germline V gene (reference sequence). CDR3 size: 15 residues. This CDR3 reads CASHRGNRATDTQYF. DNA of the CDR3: TGTGCCAGCCATAGGGGGAACCGAGCCACAGATACGCAGTATTTT.

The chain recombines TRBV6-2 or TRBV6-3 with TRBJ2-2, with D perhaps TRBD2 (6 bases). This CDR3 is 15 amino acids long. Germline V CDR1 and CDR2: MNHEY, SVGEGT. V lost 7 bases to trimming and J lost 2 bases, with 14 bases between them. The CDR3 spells CASTPWRVNTGELFF. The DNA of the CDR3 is TGTGCCAGCACCCCGTGGAGGGTTAACACCGGGGAGCTGTTTTTT.

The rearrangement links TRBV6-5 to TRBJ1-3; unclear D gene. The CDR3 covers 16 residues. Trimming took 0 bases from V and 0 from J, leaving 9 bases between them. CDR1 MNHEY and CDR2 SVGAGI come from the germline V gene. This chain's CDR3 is CASSYSGGRSGNTIYF. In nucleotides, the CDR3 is TGTGCCAGCAGTTACTCGGGAGGGCGCTCTGGAAACACCATATATTTT.

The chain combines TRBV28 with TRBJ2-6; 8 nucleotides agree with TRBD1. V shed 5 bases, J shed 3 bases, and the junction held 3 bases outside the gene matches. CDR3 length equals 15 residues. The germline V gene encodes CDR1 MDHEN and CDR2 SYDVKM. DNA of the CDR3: TGTGCCAGCAGTAAGACAGGGGTTGGGGCCAACGTCCTGACTTTC. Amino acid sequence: CASSKTGVGANVLTF.

The CDR3 DNA sequence: TGTGCCAGCCATTCGGGCACTGAAGCTTTCTTT. As protein: CASHSGTEAFF. V and J are TRBV28 and TRBJ1-1; no reliable D call. The germline V gene encodes CDR1 MDHEN and CDR2 SYDVKM. The CDR3 loop spans 11 amino acids. V lost 8 bases, J lost 4 bases, and 8 bases lay in between. Complete variable domain (other parts from reference TRBV28 and TRBJ1-1): DVKVTQSSRYLVKRTGEKVFLECVQDMDHENMFWYRQDPGLGLRLIYFSYDVKMKEKGDIPEGYSVSREKKERFSLILESASTNQTSMYLCASHSGTEAFFGQGTRLTVV.

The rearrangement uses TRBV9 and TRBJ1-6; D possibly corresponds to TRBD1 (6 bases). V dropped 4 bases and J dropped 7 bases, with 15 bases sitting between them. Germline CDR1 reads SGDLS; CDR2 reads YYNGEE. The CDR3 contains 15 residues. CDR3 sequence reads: CASSPRQGQNSPLHF. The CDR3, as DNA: TGTGCCAGCAGCCCCCGCCAGGGGCAAAATTCACCCCTCCACTTT.

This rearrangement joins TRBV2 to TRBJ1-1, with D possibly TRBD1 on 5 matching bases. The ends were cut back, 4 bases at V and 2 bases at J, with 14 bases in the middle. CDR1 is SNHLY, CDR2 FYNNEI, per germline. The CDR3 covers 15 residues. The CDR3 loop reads CASSGSRVGNTEAFF. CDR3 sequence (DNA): TGTGCCAGCAGTGGGAGCAGGGTAGGAAACACTGAAGCTTTCTTT.

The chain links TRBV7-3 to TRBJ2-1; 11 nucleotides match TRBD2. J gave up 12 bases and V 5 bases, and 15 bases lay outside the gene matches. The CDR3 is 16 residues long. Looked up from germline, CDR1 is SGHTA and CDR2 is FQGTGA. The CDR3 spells CASSKSGLAGPKGQFF. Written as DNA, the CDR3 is TGTGCCAGCAGCAAAAGTGGACTAGCGGGCCCAAAGGGGCAGTTCTTC.

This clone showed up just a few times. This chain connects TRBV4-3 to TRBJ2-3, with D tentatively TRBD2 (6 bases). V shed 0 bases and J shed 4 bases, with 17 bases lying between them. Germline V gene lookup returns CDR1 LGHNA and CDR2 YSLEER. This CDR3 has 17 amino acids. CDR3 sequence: CASSQDWREALADTQYF. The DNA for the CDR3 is TGCGCCAGCAGCCAAGACTGGAGGGAGGCCCTCGCAGATACGCAGTATTTT.

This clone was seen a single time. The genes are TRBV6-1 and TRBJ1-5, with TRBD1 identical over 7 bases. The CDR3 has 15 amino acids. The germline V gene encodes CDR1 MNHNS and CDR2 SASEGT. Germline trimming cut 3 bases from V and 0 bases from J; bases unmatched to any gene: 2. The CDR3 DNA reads TGTGCCAGCAGTGAGACAGGGAGTAGCAATCAGCCCCAGCATTTT. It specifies CASSETGSSNQPQHF.

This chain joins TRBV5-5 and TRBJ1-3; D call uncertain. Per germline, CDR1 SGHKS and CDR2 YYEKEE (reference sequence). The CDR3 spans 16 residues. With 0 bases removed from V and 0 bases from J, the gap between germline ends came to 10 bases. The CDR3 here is CASSLAPDTSGNTIYF. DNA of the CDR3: TGTGCCAGCAGCTTGGCTCCTGACACCTCTGGAAACACCATATATTTT.

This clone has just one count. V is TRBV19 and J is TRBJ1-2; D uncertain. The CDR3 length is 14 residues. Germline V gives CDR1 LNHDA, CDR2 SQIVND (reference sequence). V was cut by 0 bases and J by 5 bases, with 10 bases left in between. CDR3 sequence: CASSIDTGYYGYTF. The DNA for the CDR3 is TGTGCCAGTAGTATAGATACGGGTTATTATGGCTACACCTTC.

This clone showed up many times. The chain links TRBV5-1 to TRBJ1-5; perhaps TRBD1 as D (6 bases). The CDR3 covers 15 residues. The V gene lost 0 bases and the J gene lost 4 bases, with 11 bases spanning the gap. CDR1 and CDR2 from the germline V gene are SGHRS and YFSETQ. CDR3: CASSLEGGWNQPQHF. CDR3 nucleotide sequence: TGCGCCAGCAGCTTGGAGGGGGGGTGGAATCAGCCCCAGCATTTT.

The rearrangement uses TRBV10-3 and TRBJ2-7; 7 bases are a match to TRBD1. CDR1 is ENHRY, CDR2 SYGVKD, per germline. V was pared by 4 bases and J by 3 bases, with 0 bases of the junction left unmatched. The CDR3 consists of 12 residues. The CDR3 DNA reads TGTGCCATCAGTGGACAGGGCTACGAGCAGTACTTC. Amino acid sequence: CAISGQGYEQYF.